This TCR beta chain was sequenced in a study of blood T cell repertoires in COVID-19. Across the study: Samples came from the United States, Italy and Spain, spanning acute and convalescent COVID-19. Sources were T cells, B-cell-depleted T cells, or PBMCs; the material itself was cDNA or gDNA.

Enrolment of Seattle patients took place during active infection, and they were followed longitudinally. How the authors handled the data: The assay estimated nucleated cells by amplifying reference gene primers. Repertoires were generated with immunoSEQ multiplex PCR, while TCRdb's copy carries only in-frame clones and drops some. The DNA was the basis for D and trimming; V, J and clone size are from that table. This table holds tens of thousands of clones, approximately 87% found once. Sequenced input: peripheral blood. This receptor was obtained from a woman aged 60-75 years with COVID-19, enrolled during active disease.

The CDR3 reads CASSQPPPPGLAGGREQYF. In DNA, the CDR3 is TGTGCCAGCAGCCAACCGCCTCCGCCGGGACTAGCGGGAGGTAGGGAGCAGTACTTC. The V and J genes are TRBV3-1 (or the pseudogene TRBV3-2) and TRBJ2-7, with TRBD2 matching over 15 bases. The germline V gene has CDR1 LGHDT and CDR2 YNNKEL (reference sequence). The trim removed 2 bases at V and 7 bases at J, leaving 15 bases unmatched. CDR3 length equals 19 residues.